Shown below are 15 T cell receptor beta chains from a single sample sequenced in a study of blood T cell repertoires in COVID-19. Measured with immunoSEQ multiplex PCR; TCRdb has only the in-frame clones, and not every one. The table records approximately 240,000 clones, approximately 81% of them present only once. Material for sequencing was peripheral blood. These receptors originate from an older woman who had recovered from COVID-19.

The chain recombines TRBV3-1 (or the pseudogene TRBV3-2) with TRBJ2-7; tentatively, D is TRBD2 (6 bases). The ends were cut back, 1 base at V and 5 bases at J, with 15 bases in the middle. The germline gives CDR1 LGHDT, CDR2 YNNKEL (reference sequence). The CDR3 has 15 residues. CDR3 region: CASSQGWRGYNEQYF. The CDR3 bases are TGTGCCAGCAGCCAAGGGTGGCGGGGTTACAACGAGCAGTACTTC.

The V and J genes are TRBV7-6 and TRBJ2-2, with 7 nucleotides matching TRBD2. After removal of 1 base from V and 4 bases from J, the junction contained 3 bases not matched to a gene. The length of the CDR3 is 15 residues. CDR1 is SGHVS, CDR2 FNYEAQ, per germline. The CDR3 is CASSLVAGVTGELFF. DNA of the CDR3: TGTGCCAGCAGCTTAGTTGCGGGAGTCACCGGGGAGCTGTTTTTT. Supplemented by reference TRBV7-6 and TRBJ2-2, the full variable domain reads GAGVSQSPRYKVTKRGQDVALRCDPISGHVSLYWYRQALGQGPEFLTYFNYEAQQDKSGLPNDRFSAERPEGSISTLTIQRTEQRDSAMYRCASSLVAGVTGELFFGEGSRLTVL.

The chain links TRBV6-5 to TRBJ2-6; TRBD2 is a possible D gene (6 bases). Germline V gene lookup returns CDR1 MNHEY and CDR2 SVGAGI. The CDR3 is 12 amino acids. The ends were cut back, 6 bases at V and 12 bases at J, with 12 bases in the middle. The chain's CDR3 is CASRGDWGVLTF. In DNA, the CDR3 is TGTGCCAGCAGAGGGGACTGGGGCGTCCTGACTTTC.

This clone was detected only once. The sample holds other DNA sequences that translate to the same CDR3. The chain uses TRBV5-4 and TRBJ1-1; D might be TRBD1 (6 bases). This CDR3 is built from 13 residues. Germline assignment: CDR1 SGHNT and CDR2 YYREEE (reference sequence). Trimming left V 4 bases short and J 1 base short, with 8 bases between. CDR3 sequence reads: CASSRGGNTEAFF. CDR3 DNA sequence: TGTGCCAGCAGCCGAGGGGGGAACACTGAAGCTTTCTTT. Using reference TRBV5-4 and TRBJ1-1 for the parts outside the CDR3, the full variable domain is ETGVTQSPTHLIKTRGQQVTLRCSSQSGHNTVSWYQQALGQGPQFIFQYYREEENGRGNFPPRFSGLQFPNYSSELNVNALELDDSALYLCASSRGGNTEAFFGQGTRLTVV.

J is TRBJ1-2 and V is TRBV19; tentatively, D is TRBD1 (6 bases). The CDR3 is 16 amino acids. Germline V gene data show CDR1 as LNHDA and CDR2 as SQIVND (reference sequence). Trimming cost V 4 bases and J 3 bases, with 18 bases left between them. The CDR3 region is CASSNPDSWVDYGYTF. The CDR3 DNA is TGTGCCAGTAGTAACCCGGACAGTTGGGTGGACTATGGCTACACCTTC.

This clone came up many times. The gene calls are TRBV23-1 and TRBJ1-5; D is possibly TRBD1 (5 bases). TRBV23-1 qualifies as an ORF whose function is uncertain. Trimming removed 6 bases at V and 4 bases at J, with 19 bases between. The CDR3 length is 16 residues. The CDR3 DNA sequence: TGCGCCAGCAGCCAGGGAGGTGGGCAGAATAATCAGCCCCAGCATTTT. It yields the protein CASSQGGGQNNQPQHF.

V and J are TRBV7-8 and TRBJ1-2; 8 positions agree with TRBD1. Germline loops: CDR1 SGHVS, CDR2 FQNEAQ. V shed 5 bases and J 2 bases; nucleotides not matched to a gene: 4. The CDR3 is made up of 14 amino acids. The CDR3 here is CASSADRANYGYTF. In DNA form, the CDR3 reads TGTGCCAGCAGCGCGGACAGGGCAAACTATGGCTACACCTTC.

This clone was seen only once. The chain has TRBV2 and TRBJ1-1; D remains ambiguous. Germline V gives CDR1 SNHLY, CDR2 FYNNEI. Trimming removed 4 bases at V and 8 bases at J, with 14 bases between. The CDR3 spans 13 residues. Here the CDR3 DNA reads TGTGCCAGCAGTGCCAGGCTGGATTTAGAAGCTTTCTTT. Protein: CASSARLDLEAFF. Full variable domain (missing parts from reference TRBV2 and TRBJ1-1): EPEVTQTPSHQVTQMGQEVILRCVPISNHLYFYWYRQILGQKVEFLVSFYNNEISEKSEIFDDQFSVERPDGSNFTLKIRSTKLEDSAMYFCASSARLDLEAFFGQGTRLTVV.

This sequence joins TRBV2 and TRBJ1-1; D uncertain. The germline CDR1 and CDR2 sequences are SNHLY and FYNNEI. Between the trimmed V and J ends, which lost 5 bases and 1 base, there was a span of 8 bases. This CDR3 comprises 13 residues. Here the CDR3 DNA reads TGTGCCAGCAGTACACAGAGGAACACTGAAGCTTTCTTT. Residues: CASSTQRNTEAFF.

The gene calls are TRBV29-1 and TRBJ1-2, with TRBD1 as a possible D gene (6 bases). Trimming shortened V by 3 bases and J by 2 bases, and 13 bases separated the two germline ends. Germline V gene lookup returns CDR1 SQVTM and CDR2 ANQGSEA. The CDR3 covers 14 residues. In nucleotides, the CDR3 is TGCAGCGTTGACCTACAGGGAGTCAACTATGGCTACACCTTC. Protein: CSVDLQGVNYGYTF.

The chain joins TRBV7-6 to TRBJ1-2, with 9 bases lining up with TRBD1. Per the germline V gene, CDR1 is SGHVS and CDR2 is FNYEAQ. After removal of 6 bases from V and 3 bases from J, the junction contained 8 bases not matched to a gene. The CDR3 covers 15 residues. The DNA of the CDR3 is TGTGCCAGCAGTCATAGACAGGGGGGGGACTATGGCTACACCTTC. As protein: CASSHRQGGDYGYTF.

This chain connects TRBV19 to TRBJ1-3, with a possible D match to TRBD1 (6 bases). Trimming stripped 5 bases from V and 6 bases from J, with 11 bases between. CDR1 and CDR2 (germline): LNHDA, SQIVND (reference sequence). The CDR3 runs to 13 residues. In DNA, the CDR3 is TGTGCCAGTAGTCACCGGACAGTAAACACCATATATTTT. The encoded protein is CASSHRTVNTIYF.

J is TRBJ1-2 and V is TRBV5-4; tentative D call: TRBD1 (5 bases). V lost 5 bases, J lost 13 bases, and 27 bases lay in between. The germline gives CDR1 SGHNT, CDR2 YYREEE (reference sequence). The CDR3 length is 15 residues. The CDR3 region has the DNA TGTGCCAGCAGTCCGATTCAGGGCCGACTAGGGTTGGGCACCTTC. It is translated as CASSPIQGRLGLGTF.

V and J are TRBV4-1 and TRBJ1-2, with 7 bases lining up with TRBD1. The V and J ends lost 4 bases and 4 bases, in that order; junction bases with no gene match: 6. CDR3 length: 14 residues. The germline CDR1 and CDR2 sequences are MGHRA and YSYEKL. The CDR3 is CASSPGQALYGYTF. In DNA form, the CDR3 reads TGCGCCAGCAGCCCAGGACAGGCCCTCTATGGCTACACCTTC.

A few counts support this clone. The chain recombines TRBV7-8 with TRBJ1-1; no clear D. The length of the CDR3 is 14 residues. Trimming pared 0 bases from V and 5 bases from J, leaving 10 bases between. The germline V gene has CDR1 SGHVS and CDR2 FQNEAQ. The CDR3 sequence is CASSLAVRGTEAFF. CDR3 bases: TGTGCCAGCAGCTTAGCGGTCCGGGGAACTGAAGCTTTCTTT.